Shown below are 29 T cell receptor beta chains from a single sample sequenced in a study of blood T cell repertoires in COVID-19. The table came from immunoSEQ multiplex PCR; TCRdb's copy has only in-frame clones and leaves some out. In the table there are roughly 150,000 clones, roughly 84% of which are singletons. Source material: peripheral blood. These receptors came from a woman aged 80 or over with active or convalescent COVID-19.

CDR3 nucleotide sequence: TGTGCCAGCAGCCAGAGGGGAGGGTTTGAAGGAAAACTGTTTTTT. Protein product: CASSQRGGFEGKLFF. The chain has TRBV7-6 and TRBJ1-4, with D possibly TRBD1 on 5 matching bases. CDR1 is SGHVS, CDR2 FNYEAQ, per germline. Between the trimmed V and J ends, which lost 5 bases and 10 bases, there was a span of 20 bases. The CDR3 has 15 amino acids.

This clone was found a few times. The chain recombines TRBV5-4 with TRBJ2-3; 9 bases agree with TRBD1. The trim removed 4 bases at V and 3 bases at J, leaving 9 bases unmatched. Germline lookup yields CDR1 SGHNT and CDR2 YYREEE (reference sequence). This CDR3 is 16 amino acids long. CDR3 nucleotide sequence: TGTGCCAGCAGCACCGGCCCGGGACAGGGTACAGATACGCAGTATTTT. Protein sequence: CASSTGPGQGTDTQYF.

The chain employs TRBV6-5 and TRBJ1-2; 8 nucleotides align to TRBD1. Germline CDR1 is MNHEY and CDR2 is SVGAGI. V shed 6 bases, J shed 8 bases, and the junction held 11 bases outside the gene matches. This CDR3 region has 14 residues. CDR3 DNA sequence: TGTGCCAGCAGCAAACTTGGGACAGGTGGCGGCTACACCTTC. Translation gives CASSKLGTGGGYTF.

The CDR3 region has the DNA TGCGCCAGCAGCCAGGAGACAGCCTACGAGCAGTACTTC. Residues: CASSQETAYEQYF. This rearrangement joins TRBV4-3 to TRBJ2-7, with TRBD1 as a possible D gene (5 bases). V lost 3 bases, J lost 2 bases, and 8 bases lay in between. Looked up from germline, CDR1 is LGHNA and CDR2 is YSLEER. This CDR3 has 13 amino acids.

The chain joins TRBV5-1 to TRBJ2-5, with D unclear. CDR3 length: 14 amino acids. V lost 0 bases and J lost 5, with 11 bases in between. Per the germline V gene, CDR1 is SGHRS and CDR2 is YFSETQ. CDR3 region: CASSLGWSGETQYF. The CDR3 coding sequence is TGCGCCAGCAGCTTGGGTTGGTCCGGGGAGACCCAGTACTTC. Complete variable domain (other parts from reference TRBV5-1 and TRBJ2-5): KAGVTQTPRYLIKTRGQQVTLSCSPISGHRSVSWYQQTPGQGLQFLFEYFSETQRNKGNFPGRFSGRQFSNSRSEMNVSTLELGDSALYLCASSLGWSGETQYFGPGTRLLVL.

The chain uses TRBV10-2 and TRBJ2-7; 10 bases are a match to TRBD1. The V gene's germline CDR1 is WSHSY and CDR2 SAAADI. The V and J ends lost 6 bases and 2 bases, in that order; junction bases with no gene match: 7. The CDR3 is 15 amino acids. The CDR3 DNA is TGCGCCAGCAGCCTTGCCGGGACAGGGGCCTACGAGCAGTACTTC. Its translation: CASSLAGTGAYEQYF.

The chain employs TRBV6-5 and TRBJ1-2; unclear D gene. This CDR3 is 13 amino acids long. Trimming pared 6 bases from V and 2 bases from J, leaving 10 bases between. The germline V gene encodes CDR1 MNHEY and CDR2 SVGAGI. CDR3 region: CASSRTINYGYTF. CDR3 coding DNA: TGTGCCAGCAGCCGCACAATAAACTATGGCTACACCTTC.

V gene TRBV3-1 (or the pseudogene TRBV3-2) combines with J gene TRBJ2-2; 7 bases are a match to TRBD1. V was clipped by 3 bases and J by 0 bases; unmatched bases: 4. Looked up from germline, CDR1 is LGHDT and CDR2 is YNNKEL (reference sequence). CDR3 size: 16 residues. CDR3 in DNA: TGTGCCAGCAGCCAGAGGACAGGCGCGAACACCGGGGAGCTGTTTTTT. Protein sequence: CASSQRTGANTGELFF.

This clone was seen a handful of times. The rearrangement links TRBV4-1 to TRBJ2-2; TRBD1 matches 10 bases. CDR1 and CDR2 (germline): MGHRA, YSYEKL. V dropped 4 bases and J dropped 1; count of bases not matched to a gene: 9. There are 18 residues in the CDR3. CDR3 bases: TGCGCCAGCAGCCCGGGACAGGGGATTATTGGGAACACCGGGGAGCTGTTTTTT. Amino acids: CASSPGQGIIGNTGELFF.

CDR3 DNA sequence: TGTGCCAGCAGCCGCGGGGGAGGGGACGGCTACACCTTC. Translated: CASSRGGGDGYTF. The rearrangement uses TRBV6-1 and TRBJ1-2; D possibly corresponds to TRBD1 (5 bases). The CDR3 runs 13 residues. Trimming pared 6 bases from V and 8 bases from J, leaving 16 bases between. Germline-derived CDR1 and CDR2 are MNHNS and SASEGT.

The chain links TRBV5-4 to TRBJ2-5; TRBD2 agrees at 9 bases. The germline V gene encodes CDR1 SGHNT and CDR2 YYREEE (reference sequence). The CDR3 consists of 15 residues. The trim removed 4 bases at V and 4 bases at J, leaving 8 bases unmatched. CDR3 loop: CASSPGAGGRETQYF. For the CDR3, the DNA is TGTGCCAGCAGCCCTGGTGCGGGGGGGCGAGAGACCCAGTACTTC.

This clone was counted a single time. This rearrangement joins TRBV13 to TRBJ1-3; D remains unclear. The germline gives CDR1 PRHDT, CDR2 FYEKMQ (reference sequence). V was pared by 1 base and J by 5 bases, with 18 bases between. The CDR3 covers 17 residues. This CDR3 is CASSLEGVIGTRNTIYF. Written as DNA, the CDR3 is TGTGCCAGCAGCTTAGAGGGAGTAATTGGCACCCGAAACACCATATATTTT.

This sequence joins TRBV30 and TRBJ1-4; the D gene is possibly TRBD1 (6 bases). Germline V gene sequence: CDR1 GTSNPN, CDR2 SVGIG (reference sequence). The CDR3 extends over 13 amino acids. Trimming removed 3 bases at V and 3 bases at J, with 8 bases between. The CDR3 DNA reads TGTGCCTGGAGACAGGGACCTAATGAAAAACTGTTTTTT. It codes for CAWRQGPNEKLFF.

This chain links TRBV27 with TRBJ2-2; 7 bases agree with TRBD2. This CDR3 contains 18 residues. The germline V gene encodes CDR1 MNHEY and CDR2 SMNVEV (reference sequence). After removal of 6 bases from V and 1 base from J, the junction contained 14 bases not matched to a gene. As DNA, the CDR3 is TGTGCCAGCAGCTCTAGCGGAACATCAACCTTGAACACCGGGGAGCTGTTTTTT. Translating it yields CASSSSGTSTLNTGELFF.

This clone has a single count. The chain uses TRBV5-1 and TRBJ1-1; D possibly corresponds to TRBD1 (6 bases). This CDR3 is 14 amino acids long. Germline V CDR1 and CDR2: SGHRS, YFSETQ. The ends were cut back, 7 bases at V and 1 base at J, with 14 bases in the middle. The CDR3 DNA sequence: TGCGCCAGCGGGGGGGGCCGGTCGAACACTGAAGCTTTCTTT. Translated: CASGGGRSNTEAFF.

The rearrangement joins TRBV5-5 to TRBJ1-6; 7 nucleotides align to TRBD1. Germline V gene data show CDR1 as SGHKS and CDR2 as YYEKEE (reference sequence). The trim removed 9 bases at V and 0 bases at J, leaving 6 bases unmatched. This CDR3 has 15 residues. The CDR3 is CATDRDGSYNSPLHF. In nucleotides, the CDR3 is TGTGCCACAGACAGGGATGGCTCCTATAATTCACCCCTCCACTTT.

There are a few counts of this clone. The rearrangement uses TRBV6-5 and TRBJ1-2; D is perhaps TRBD1 (6 bases). Deletions cut 2 bases from V and 8 bases from J, with 15 bases between. The CDR3 covers 14 residues. From germline, CDR1 is MNHEY and CDR2 SVGAGI. The CDR3 region has the DNA TGTGCCAGCAGTTACGAGGGGGGGCGAAGGGGCTACACCTTC. As protein: CASSYEGGRRGYTF.

V usage is TRBV6-5 and J usage is TRBJ1-2; TRBD1 might be the D (6 bases). The germline V gene encodes CDR1 MNHEY and CDR2 SVGAGI. Deletions cut 6 bases from V and 8 bases from J, with 13 bases between. The length of the CDR3 is 12 residues. CDR3: CASSLTGYGYTF. The CDR3 bases are TGTGCCAGCAGCTTAACAGGGTACGGCTACACCTTC.

The gene calls are TRBV5-1 and TRBJ2-2, with D maybe TRBD1 (6 bases). Germline V CDR1 and CDR2: SGHRS, YFSETQ. V was cut by 5 bases and J by 6 bases, with 23 bases left in between. The CDR3 is 17 residues long. As DNA, the CDR3 is TGCGCCAGCAGTTTACAGGGCCAAGGGGTAGGAGCCGGGGAGCTGTTTTTT. Its protein is CASSLQGQGVGAGELFF.

J is TRBJ1-2 and V is TRBV6-5; TRBD1 agrees at 8 bases. The CDR3 contains 14 residues. The trim removed 6 bases at V and 2 bases at J, leaving 5 bases unmatched. Germline loops: CDR1 MNHEY, CDR2 SVGAGI. The CDR3 loop is CASRIHRGNYGYTF. DNA of the CDR3: TGTGCCAGCAGGATTCACAGGGGGAACTATGGCTACACCTTC.

The J gene is TRBJ1-1, the V gene TRBV6-5; D might be TRBD1 (5 bases). Per the germline V gene, CDR1 is MNHEY and CDR2 is SVGAGI. This CDR3 is built from 13 residues. The V end was cut by 3 bases, the J end by 10 bases, with 15 bases between. The CDR3 region has the DNA TGTGCCAGCAGTTATAAGGACAAGGCGCGAGCTTTCTTT. Translated, it gives CASSYKDKARAFF.

The chain links TRBV27 to TRBJ1-4; possibly TRBD1 for D (5 bases). This CDR3 contains 13 residues. Germline CDR1 is MNHEY and CDR2 is SMNVEV (reference sequence). Trimming cost V 4 bases and J 4 bases, with 7 bases left between them. The CDR3 sequence: CASSWGFNEKLFF. The DNA of the CDR3 is TGTGCCAGCAGTTGGGGCTTTAATGAAAAACTGTTTTTT.

A remark on this clone: The sample has other DNA sequences that encode this CDR3 too. The V gene is TRBV5-4, the J gene TRBJ2-3; no clear D. In germline, CDR1 is SGHNT, CDR2 YYREEE (reference sequence). V gave up 0 bases and J gave up 1 base, with 3 bases separating them. This CDR3 is built from 13 residues. CDR3 loop: CASSLAGTDTQYF. The CDR3 nucleotides are TGTGCCAGCAGCTTGGCGGGCACAGATACGCAGTATTTT. Using reference TRBV5-4 and TRBJ2-3 for the parts outside the CDR3, the full variable domain is ETGVTQSPTHLIKTRGQQVTLRCSSQSGHNTVSWYQQALGQGPQFIFQYYREEENGRGNFPPRFSGLQFPNYSSELNVNALELDDSALYLCASSLAGTDTQYFGPGTRLTVL.

The chain is built from TRBV20-1 and TRBJ2-7, with D possibly being TRBD1 (5 bases). Trimming cost V 3 bases and J 1 base, with 16 bases left between them. The germline V gene has CDR1 DFQATT and CDR2 SNEGSKA (reference sequence). This CDR3 is built from 15 residues. CDR3 protein: CSASPRQGGSYEQYF. Written as DNA, the CDR3 is TGCAGTGCTAGTCCTCGGCAGGGTGGGTCCTACGAGCAGTACTTC.

This clone has only a few counts. The V and J genes are TRBV5-1 and TRBJ2-1; TRBD1 agrees at 12 bases. The V segment lost 0 bases and the J segment 8 bases; nucleotides outside the gene matches: 6. Germline loops: CDR1 SGHRS, CDR2 YFSETQ. The CDR3 is 16 residues long. CDR3 in DNA: TGCGCCAGCAGCTTGGGAGGGACAGGGGGCTGGGATGAGCAGTTCTTC. Protein sequence: CASSLGGTGGWDEQFF.

This clone was observed a single time. The J gene is TRBJ2-2, the V gene TRBV27; D might be TRBD2 (5 bases). Deletions cut 5 bases from V and 6 bases from J, with 19 bases between. Per the germline V gene, CDR1 is MNHEY and CDR2 is SMNVEV (reference sequence). This CDR3 region has 16 residues. The CDR3 nucleotides are TGTGCCAGCAGTAGATCCCGGGCCACTAGGGCCGGGGAGCTGTTTTTT. This sequence encodes CASSRSRATRAGELFF.

The chain recombines TRBV5-4 with TRBJ2-1; D gene ambiguous. Trimming shortened V by 4 bases and J by 3 bases, and 14 bases separated the two germline ends. CDR3 length equals 15 residues. Per the germline V gene, CDR1 is SGHNT and CDR2 is YYREEE (reference sequence). In DNA, the CDR3 is TGTGCCAGCAGCAGAAATAACATTTACTACAATGAGCAGTTCTTC. It is translated as CASSRNNIYYNEQFF.

The J gene is TRBJ1-5, the V gene TRBV10-3, with a tentative D call TRBD1 (5 bases). CDR1 ENHRY and CDR2 SYGVKD come from the germline V gene. V lost 5 bases and J 10 bases, leaving 18 bases between the germline ends. The CDR3 runs to 14 residues. CDR3 region: CAISRDGGVSPQHF. The DNA of the CDR3 is TGTGCCATCAGTCGGGACGGGGGTGTATCCCCCCAGCATTTT.

In this sample, this clone turned up a few times. This rearrangement joins TRBV19 to TRBJ1-4, with D unclear. Germline values: CDR1 LNHDA, CDR2 SQIVND (reference sequence). This CDR3 region has 11 residues. Trimming took off 5 bases at V and 12 bases at J, with 10 bases between the two ends. The chain's CDR3 is CASSAYLELFF. The CDR3 nucleotides read TGTGCCAGTAGTGCGTATCTCGAACTGTTTTTT.